What follows is one T cell receptor beta chain and its context. Its antigen is not identified. This specimen belongs to a study of response to subunit inactivated influenza vaccine. The study's findings and limits: The authors put forward the suggestion that each seasonal influenza vaccination may bring in only a limited number of new T cells.

The V end was cut by 8 bases, the J end by 6 bases, with 10 bases between. The germline CDR1 and CDR2 sequences are MNHNS and SASEGT. This CDR3 has 12 amino acids. One entry per CDR3 protein results from TCRdb running MiXCR on the RT-PCR reads. Of about 780,000 distinct CDR3 sequences listed, under 20% are singletons. The chain links TRBV6-1 to TRBJ2-2; D is undetermined. Source: PBMCs from blood, taken about 5 days after vaccination. The TCR originated in a man aged 50 to 60 who received an inactivated influenza vaccine. CDR3 sequence (DNA): TGTGCCAGCCTATTCACGTCCGGGGAGCTGTTTTTT. This codes for CASLFTSGELFF.